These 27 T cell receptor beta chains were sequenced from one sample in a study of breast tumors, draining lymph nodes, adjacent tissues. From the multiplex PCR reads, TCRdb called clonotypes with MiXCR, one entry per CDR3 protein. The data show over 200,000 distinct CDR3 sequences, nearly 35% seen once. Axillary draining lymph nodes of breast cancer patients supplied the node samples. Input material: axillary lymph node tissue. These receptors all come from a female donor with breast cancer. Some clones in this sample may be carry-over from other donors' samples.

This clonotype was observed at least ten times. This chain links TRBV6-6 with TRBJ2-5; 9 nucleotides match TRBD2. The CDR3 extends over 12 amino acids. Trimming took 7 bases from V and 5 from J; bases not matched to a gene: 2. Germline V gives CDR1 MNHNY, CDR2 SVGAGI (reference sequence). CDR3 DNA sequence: TGTGCCAGCACGGCGGGAGGGGAGACCCAGTACTTC. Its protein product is CASTAGGETQYF.

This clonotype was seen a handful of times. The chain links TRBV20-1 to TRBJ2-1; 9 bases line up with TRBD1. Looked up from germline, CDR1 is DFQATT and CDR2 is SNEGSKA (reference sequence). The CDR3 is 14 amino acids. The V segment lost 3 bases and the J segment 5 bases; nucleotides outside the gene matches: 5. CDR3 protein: CSASLNRGHNEQFF. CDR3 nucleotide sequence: TGCAGTGCTAGTCTAAACAGGGGGCACAATGAGCAGTTCTTC.

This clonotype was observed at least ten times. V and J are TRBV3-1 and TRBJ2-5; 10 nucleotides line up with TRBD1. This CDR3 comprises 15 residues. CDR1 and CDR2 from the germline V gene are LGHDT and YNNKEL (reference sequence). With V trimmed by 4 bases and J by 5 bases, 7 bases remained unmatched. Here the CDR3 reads CASSLRTGGSETQYF. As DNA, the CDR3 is TGTGCCAGCAGCCTAAGGACAGGGGGTTCGGAGACCCAGTACTTC.

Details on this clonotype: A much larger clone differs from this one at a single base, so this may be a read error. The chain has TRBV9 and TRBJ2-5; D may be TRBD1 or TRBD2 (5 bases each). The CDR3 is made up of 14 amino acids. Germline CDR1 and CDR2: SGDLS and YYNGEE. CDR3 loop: CASSFGQAGETQSF. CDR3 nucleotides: TGCGCCAGCAGCTTCGGACAAGCTGGGGAGACCCAGTCCTTC. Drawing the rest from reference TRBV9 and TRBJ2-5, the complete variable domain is DSGVTQTPKHLITATGQRVTLRCSPRSGDLSVYWYQQSLDQGLQFLIQYYNGEERAKGNILERFSAQQFPDLHSELNLSSLELGDSALYFCASSFGQAGETQSFGPGTRLLVL.

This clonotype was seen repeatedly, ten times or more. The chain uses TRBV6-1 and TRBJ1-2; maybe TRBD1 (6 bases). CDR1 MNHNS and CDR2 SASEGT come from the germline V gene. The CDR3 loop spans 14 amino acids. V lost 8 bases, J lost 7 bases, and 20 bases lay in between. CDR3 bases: TGTGCCAGCCCAGCGACAGGCTCGAGCGGTGGCTACACCTTC. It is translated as CASPATGSSGGYTF.

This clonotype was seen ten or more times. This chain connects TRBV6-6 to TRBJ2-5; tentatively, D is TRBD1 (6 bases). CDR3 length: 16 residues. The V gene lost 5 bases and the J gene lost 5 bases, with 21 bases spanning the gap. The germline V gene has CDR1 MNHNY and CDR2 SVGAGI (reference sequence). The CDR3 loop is CASSHLEDPGEETQYF. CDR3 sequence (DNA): TGTGCCAGCAGTCACCTCGAAGACCCAGGGGAGGAGACCCAGTACTTC.

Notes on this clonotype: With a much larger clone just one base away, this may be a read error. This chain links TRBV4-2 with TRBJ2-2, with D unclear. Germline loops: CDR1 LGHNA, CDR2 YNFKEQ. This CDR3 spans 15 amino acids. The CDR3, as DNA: TGTGCCAGCAGCCAAGACTTCAGGAACACCGAGGAGCTGTTTTTT. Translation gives CASSQDFRNTEELFF.

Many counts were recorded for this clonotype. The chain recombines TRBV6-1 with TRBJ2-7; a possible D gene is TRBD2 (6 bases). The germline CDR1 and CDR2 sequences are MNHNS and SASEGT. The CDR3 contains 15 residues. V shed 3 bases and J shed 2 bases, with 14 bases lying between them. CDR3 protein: CASSEEGGIAYEQYF. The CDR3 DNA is TGTGCCAGCAGTGAGGAGGGTGGGATAGCCTACGAGCAGTACTTC.

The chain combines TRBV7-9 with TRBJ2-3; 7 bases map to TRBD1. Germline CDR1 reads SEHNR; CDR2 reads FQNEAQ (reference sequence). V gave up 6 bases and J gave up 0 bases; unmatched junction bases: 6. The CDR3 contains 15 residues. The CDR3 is CASRQTGASTDTQYF. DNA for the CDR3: TGTGCCAGCAGACAAACAGGGGCTAGCACAGATACGCAGTATTTT.

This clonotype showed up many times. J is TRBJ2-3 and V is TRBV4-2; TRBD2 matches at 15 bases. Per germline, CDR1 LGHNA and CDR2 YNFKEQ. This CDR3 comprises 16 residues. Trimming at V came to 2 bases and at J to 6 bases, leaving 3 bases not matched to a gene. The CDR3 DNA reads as TGTGCCAGCAGCCAAAGGACTAGCGGGGGGGGCGATACGCAGTATTTT. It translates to CASSQRTSGGGDTQYF.

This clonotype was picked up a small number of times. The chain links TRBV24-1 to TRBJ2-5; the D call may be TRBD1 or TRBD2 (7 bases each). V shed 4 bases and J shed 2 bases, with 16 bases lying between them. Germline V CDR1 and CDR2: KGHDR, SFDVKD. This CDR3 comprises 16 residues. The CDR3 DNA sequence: TGTGCCACCAGTGAGACTGGGAGGGGACAGCAAGAGACCCAGTACTTC. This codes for CATSETGRGQQETQYF.

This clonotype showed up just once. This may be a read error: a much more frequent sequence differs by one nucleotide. The CDR3 spells CASSDTGQGPYDYTF. CDR3 DNA sequence: TGTGCCAGCTCAGACACGGGACAGGGCCCTTATGACTACACCTTC. This chain links TRBV18 with TRBJ1-2, with 9 bases lining up with TRBD1. Germline CDR1 and CDR2: KGHSH and LQKENI. The CDR3 length is 15 residues. The full variable domain, in which reference TRBV18 and TRBJ1-2 provide the parts outside the CDR3, is NAGVMQNPRHLVRRRGQEARLRCSPMKGHSHVYWYRQLPEEGLKFMVYLQKENIIDESGMPKERFSAEFPKEGPSILRIQQVVRGDSAAYFCASSDTGQGPYDYTFGSGTRLTVV.

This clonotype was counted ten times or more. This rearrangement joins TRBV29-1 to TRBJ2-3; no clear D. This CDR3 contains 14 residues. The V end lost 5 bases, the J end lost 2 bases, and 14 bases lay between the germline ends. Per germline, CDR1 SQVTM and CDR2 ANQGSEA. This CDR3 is CSVLRVGITDTQYF. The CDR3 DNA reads TGCAGCGTTCTTAGGGTTGGGATCACAGATACGCAGTATTTT.

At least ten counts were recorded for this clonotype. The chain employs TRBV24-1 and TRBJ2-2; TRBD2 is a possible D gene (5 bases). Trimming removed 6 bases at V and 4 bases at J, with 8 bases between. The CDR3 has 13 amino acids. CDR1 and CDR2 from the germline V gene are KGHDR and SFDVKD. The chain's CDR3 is CATSHRGTGELFF. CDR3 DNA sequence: TGTGCCACCAGTCATCGGGGCACCGGGGAGCTGTTTTTT.

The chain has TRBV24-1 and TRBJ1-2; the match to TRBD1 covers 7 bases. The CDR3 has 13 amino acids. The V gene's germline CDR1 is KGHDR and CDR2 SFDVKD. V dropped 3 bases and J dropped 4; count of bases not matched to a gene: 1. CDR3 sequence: CATSDRDSYGYTF. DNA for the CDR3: TGTGCCACCAGTGATAGGGACAGCTATGGCTACACCTTC.

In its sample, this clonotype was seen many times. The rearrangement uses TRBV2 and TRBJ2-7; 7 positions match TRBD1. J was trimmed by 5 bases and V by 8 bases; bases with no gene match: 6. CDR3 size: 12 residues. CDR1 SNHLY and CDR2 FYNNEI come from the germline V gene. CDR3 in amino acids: CASSRDRNEQYF. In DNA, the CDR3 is TGTGCCAGCTCCCGGGACAGAAACGAGCAGTACTTC.

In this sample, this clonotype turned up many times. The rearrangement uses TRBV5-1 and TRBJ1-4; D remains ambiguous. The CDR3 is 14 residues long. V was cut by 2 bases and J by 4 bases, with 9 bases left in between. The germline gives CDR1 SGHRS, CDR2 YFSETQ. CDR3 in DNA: TGCGCCAGCAGCTTAGGACGGTTTAATGAAAAACTGTTTTTT. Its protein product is CASSLGRFNEKLFF.

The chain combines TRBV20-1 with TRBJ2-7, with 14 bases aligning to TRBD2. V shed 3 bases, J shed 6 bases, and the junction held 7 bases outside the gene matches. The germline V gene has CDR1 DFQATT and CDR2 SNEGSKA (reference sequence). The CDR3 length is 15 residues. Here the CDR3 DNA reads TGCAGTGCTAGTTCCGGGACTAGCGGGAGTACCGAGCAGTACTTC. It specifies CSASSGTSGSTEQYF.

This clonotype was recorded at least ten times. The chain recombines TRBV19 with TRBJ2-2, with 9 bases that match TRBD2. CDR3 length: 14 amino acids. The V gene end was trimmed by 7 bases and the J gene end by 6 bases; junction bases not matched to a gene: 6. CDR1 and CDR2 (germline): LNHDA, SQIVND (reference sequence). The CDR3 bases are TGTGCCAGTAACAGCGGGAGGTTGCCCGGGGAGCTGTTTTTT. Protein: CASNSGRLPGELFF.

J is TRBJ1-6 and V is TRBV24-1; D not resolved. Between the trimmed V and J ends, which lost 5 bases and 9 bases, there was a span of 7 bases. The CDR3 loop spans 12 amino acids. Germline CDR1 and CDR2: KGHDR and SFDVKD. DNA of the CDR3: TGTGCCACCAGTGGGCTCGGTTCACCCCTCCACTTT. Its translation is CATSGLGSPLHF.

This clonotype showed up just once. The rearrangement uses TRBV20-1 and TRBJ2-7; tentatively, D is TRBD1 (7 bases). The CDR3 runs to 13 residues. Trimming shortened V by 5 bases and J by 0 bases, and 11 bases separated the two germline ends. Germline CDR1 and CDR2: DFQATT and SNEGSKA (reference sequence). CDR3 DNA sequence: TGCAGTGCTCCGGGGGACAGCTCCTACGAGCAGTACTTC. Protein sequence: CSAPGDSSYEQYF.

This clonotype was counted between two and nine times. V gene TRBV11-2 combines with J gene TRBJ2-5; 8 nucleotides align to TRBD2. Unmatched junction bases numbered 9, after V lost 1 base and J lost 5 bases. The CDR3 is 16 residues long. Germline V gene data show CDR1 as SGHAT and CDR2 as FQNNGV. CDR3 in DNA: TGTGCCAGCAGCTTAGTCGGTCAGGCGGGAGGCGAGACCCAGTACTTC. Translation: CASSLVGQAGGETQYF.

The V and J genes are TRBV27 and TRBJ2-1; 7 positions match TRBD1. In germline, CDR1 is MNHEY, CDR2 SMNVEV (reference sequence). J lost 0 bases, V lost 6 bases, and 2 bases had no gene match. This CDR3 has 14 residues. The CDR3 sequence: CASRRQGSYNEQFF. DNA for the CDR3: TGTGCCAGCAGACGACAGGGCTCCTACAATGAGCAGTTCTTC.

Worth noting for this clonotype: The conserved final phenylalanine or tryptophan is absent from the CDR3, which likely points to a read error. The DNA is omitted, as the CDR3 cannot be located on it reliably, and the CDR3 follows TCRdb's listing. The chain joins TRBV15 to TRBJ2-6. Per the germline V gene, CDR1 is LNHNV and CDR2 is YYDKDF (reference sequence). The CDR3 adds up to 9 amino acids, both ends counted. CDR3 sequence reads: CATSRVRNT.

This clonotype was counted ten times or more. The CDR3 bases are TGCAGCTCTTCGGGGGGTAGCGGCAATGAGCAGTTCTTC. It yields the protein CSSSGGSGNEQFF. The chain has TRBV29-1 and TRBJ2-1, with 7 bases fitting TRBD2. CDR1 SQVTM and CDR2 ANQGSEA come from the germline V gene. Trimming removed 8 bases from V and 6 bases from J; junction bases left unmatched: 10. This CDR3 region has 13 residues.

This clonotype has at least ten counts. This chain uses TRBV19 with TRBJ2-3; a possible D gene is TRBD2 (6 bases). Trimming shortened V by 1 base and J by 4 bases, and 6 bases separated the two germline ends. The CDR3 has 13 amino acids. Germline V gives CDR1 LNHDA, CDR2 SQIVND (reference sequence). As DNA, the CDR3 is TGTGCCAGTAGTATAGGGGGGGCAGATACGCAGTATTTT. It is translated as CASSIGGADTQYF. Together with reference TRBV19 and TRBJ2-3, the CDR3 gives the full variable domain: DGGITQSPKYLFRKEGQNVTLSCEQNLNHDAMYWYRQDPGQGLRLIYYSQIVNDFQKGDIAEGYSVSREKKESFPLTVTSAQKNPTAFYLCASSIGGADTQYFGPGTRLTVL.

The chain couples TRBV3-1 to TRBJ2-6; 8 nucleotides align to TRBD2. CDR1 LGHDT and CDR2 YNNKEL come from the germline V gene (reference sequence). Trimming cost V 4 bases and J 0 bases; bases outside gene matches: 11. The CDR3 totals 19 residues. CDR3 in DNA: TGTGCCAGCAGCCTGGCCCGGACTAGCACCAGCTCTGGGGCCAACGTCCTGACTTTC. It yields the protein CASSLARTSTSSGANVLTF.